This entry is about one TCR beta chain. The germline V gene has CDR1 SNHLY and CDR2 FYNNEI. With 2 bases removed from V and 6 bases from J, the gap between germline ends came to 11 bases. This CDR3 has 13 amino acids. These data are taken from a study of blood T cell repertoires in COVID-19. Across the study: COVID-19 samples collected from the United States, Italy and Spain covered acute and convalescent phases. PBMCs, B-cell-depleted T cells, or T cells provided the cDNA or gDNA that made up the material.

Measured with immunoSEQ multiplex PCR; TCRdb has only the in-frame clones, and not every one. The repertoire holds approximately 68,000 clones, with around 87% as singletons. Sequences were obtained from peripheral blood. The source is a man between 45 and 60 years old with active COVID-19. The chain couples TRBV2 to TRBJ2-7; D perhaps matches TRBD2 (5 bases). The DNA for the CDR3 is TGTGCCAGCAGTGAATCCGGACTGAGCGAGCAGTACTTC. The encoded protein is CASSESGLSEQYF.